The entry that follows covers one TCR beta chain sequence. This clone's antigen is unknown. Base qualities are not recorded, but no much larger clone differs from it by a single base. Library creation used 5' RACE. The sequencer was an Illumina HiSeq 2500. A second PCR of roughly 6 to 11 cycles was run with a J-beta primer mix and a sample-barcoded 5' primer. A template-switch 5' adaptor carrying 12 random nucleotides introduced a unique molecular identifier onto each TCR beta cDNA molecule. Each sample yielded at least 2.5 million CDR3-containing paired-end reads. All of the RNA was converted into first-strand cDNA using the Mint cDNA synthesis kit, with a TRBC-specific oligonucleotide serving as the primer. Following uracil-DNA glycosylase treatment, a first 18-cycle PCR with universal primers M1SS and BC2_uni_R was performed on all cDNA. On the study's bioinformatics: Normalization of each sample was performed by random selection of 1 million high-quality reads, each carrying a distinct molecular identifier. Reads sharing molecular identifiers were discarded rather than binned into consensus sequences. MiTCR, set to a Q25 quality threshold and the strictest error-elimination algorithm, was used for CDR3 identification, clonotype clustering and error correction. Lower-bound total TCR beta diversity was estimated with a nonparametric unseen species model using Euler transformation. Starting from the raw public reads, TCRdb applied fastp trimming at Q25, assembled clones with MiXCR and retained in-frame beta chains. Here each entry gathers all rows of one CDR3 protein and keeps the most common genes and DNA. The V and J calls were not made by the authors but by TCRdb's processing. The sample includes 600,000 to 900,000 distinct CDR3 sequences, with about a quarter observed a single time. The ten largest clones capture less than 3.5% of the sample.

The sample originates from a study of blood T cells in healthy people across ages (dated by TCRdb to between 2014 and 2017). About the full investigation: Template switching captured roughly one uniquely barcoded TCR beta cDNA molecule per two T cells in model experiments. The donors were split into four age groups: young (average about 15 years), middle-aged (39), aged (over 55) and long-lived (roughly 88). Using deep sequencing normalized with unique cDNA molecular identifiers, the study measured how TCR beta repertoire diversity changes with age. For two donors (one aged 18 to 29 and one aged 80 or older), the study analyzed two additional independent replicas of 1 million unique cDNA reads from the same blood draw. Summary of the overall study and its limitations: Conclusive comparison of naive and antigen-experienced compartments was prevented by the profiling of bulk unsorted PBMCs. As age increased, observed TCR beta diversity per million T cells dropped in a roughly linear way, and a significant reduction was already evident by age 40. A strong correlation was found between observed TCR beta diversity and the percentage of naive T cells measured by flow cytometry. Compared with the aged group, more naive CD4+ T cells, fewer expanded clones and increased TCR diversity were shown by the long-lived group, suggesting age selection. Because the CMV infection status of the donors was unknown, age-related changes in expanded clonotypes may potentially have been confounded. Estimates of total diversity based on one million sequenced T cells were regarded as lower bounds and as underestimates.

Donors were a few dozen systemically healthy Caucasian individuals from Russia aged about 6 to 100 years. Each donor gave around 9.5 milliliters of peripheral blood, collected into EDTA-treated Vacutainer tubes. PBMCs were isolated by Ficoll-Paque density-gradient centrifugation, with at least 6 million obtained per sample. Trizol reagent was used to extract total RNA from PBMCs, with at least 6 micrograms per sample. For every donor, an aliquot of PBMCs went through flow cytometry to measure the percentages of naive CD45RAhigh/CD27high T cells. Trimming removed 0 bases from V and 5 bases from J, leaving 10 bases between the germline ends. Taken from the germline V gene, the CDR1 and CDR2 loops are MGHDK and SYGVNS. The CDR3 covers 15 residues, taking in both the cysteine and the phenylalanine. CDR3 DNA is the only sequence kept; it has 45 bases, read in frame from the first base. The sample was also linked to a second study, of T cells of mothers and their children. From the second report: Nine systemically healthy Caucasian individuals, comprising three mothers and their six children, were included as donors. cDNA synthesis consumed the entire amount of extracted RNA, loaded at roughly 1.5 ug RNA in each 15 ul reaction. Sample barcodes and 2-4 random nucleotides were added via the M1S primer in the second PCR. More than 9 million TCR beta CDR3 reads were obtained from each mother, and millions of reads were obtained from each child. Thymic selection shapes the output of TCR recombination in a similar way in related and unrelated pairs, and inherited differences have a minor effect. Normalized repertoire overlap in related mother-child pairs was always slightly higher than in unrelated mother-child pairs, but the difference was never significant. With a sensitivity of about 100 clones per million clonotypes, no persistent microchimeric T cell clones were detected. In the study, deep NGS was used to compare the TCR beta repertoires of mothers and children, and features distinguishing related mother-child pairs from unrelated individuals were sought. Mothers averaged about 40 +/- 4 years of age and children averaged approximately 12 +/- 4 years. After adapter ligation with NEBNext reagents, the libraries were sequenced on Illumina HiSeq 2000 with 100+100 nt paired-end reads. Mother and child libraries were prepared a month apart and sequenced in separate runs to prevent cross-contamination. For each donor, between about 500,000 and 2,200,000 distinct TCR beta clonotypes were identified. Naive TCR beta clonotypes were estimated from low-frequency clonotypes matched to each donor's FACS-determined naive share, without sorting.

Input material: blood. The V gene is TRBV25-1 and the J gene is TRBJ1-4, and perhaps TRBD1 as D gene, on 5 matching bases. This clonotype was sampled from a boy aged 10-17 years in good health. Read as DNA, the sequence is TGTGCCAGCAGTGAATATTCAGGGCGAAATGAAAAACTGTTTTTT. It translates as CASSEYSGRNEKLFF.